A selection of T cell receptor beta chains follows, all from one sample in a study of shared clonotypes between healthy human individuals. Measured with immunoSEQ multiplex PCR; TCRdb has only the in-frame clones, and not every one. The data show more than 550,000 clones, around 90% seen once. Sequencing used naive CD8+ T cells sorted from blood. The receptors were sampled from a man in his thirties or forties in good health. CDR3s include the opening cysteine and the closing phenylalanine or tryptophan. Each record gives: J gene, D gene, V gene, clone size, CDR3 protein, CDR3 DNA. The D gene is left open where the match is weak. Not all rows give a size; the values are once, few, many and, for expanded clones, a class.

TRBJ2-1	TRBD2	TRBV7-8	-	CASSIGTSASNEQFF	TGTGCCAGCAGCATAGGGACTAGCGCCTCCAATGAGCAGTTCTTC
TRBJ2-2	TRBD2	TRBV30	-	CAWSVLVLAGGWGTGELFF	TGTGCCTGGAGTGTACTCGTACTAGCGGGAGGCTGGGGAACCGGGGAGCTGTTTTTT
TRBJ2-7	TRBD2	TRBV7-9	few	CASSFAGGSEQYF	TGTGCCAGCAGCTTTGCGGGAGGGAGCGAGCAGTACTTC
TRBJ1-5	TRBD1	TRBV2	-	CASSVPRQGYSNQPQHF	TGTGCCAGCAGTGTTCCGCGACAGGGATATAGCAATCAGCCCCAGCATTTT
TRBJ2-1	-	TRBV5-5	-	CASSLYPAVYNEQFF	TGTGCCAGCAGCCTTTACCCAGCGGTCTACAATGAGCAGTTCTTC
TRBJ2-7	-	TRBV6-5	-	CASAPGTVGTYEQYF	TGTGCCAGCGCCCCTGGGACGGTGGGGACCTACGAGCAGTACTTC
TRBJ1-1	-	TRBV6-5	-	CASSYGTEAFF	TGTGCCAGCAGTTACGGGACAGAAGCTTTCTTT
TRBJ2-2	-	TRBV9	-	CASSVEWGAGELFF	TGTGCCAGCAGCGTAGAGTGGGGGGCCGGGGAGCTGTTTTTT
TRBJ2-7	TRBD1	TRBV27	-	CASSFARQGTSYEQYF	TGTGCCAGCAGTTTCGCCAGACAGGGTACCTCCTACGAGCAGTACTTC
TRBJ2-1	-	TRBV4-1	-	CASSQAGVPYNEQFF	TGCGCCAGCAGCCAAGCGGGAGTTCCCTACAATGAGCAGTTCTTC
TRBJ2-7	-	TRBV7-2	-	CASSFGGTYEQYF	TGTGCCAGCAGCTTCGGGGGAACCTACGAGCAGTACTTC
TRBJ2-5	-	TRBV5-6	-	CASSLAGTTETQYF	TGTGCCAGCAGCTTAGCGGGGACAACAGAGACCCAGTACTTC
TRBJ2-5	TRBD2	TRBV11-2	-	CASSFTTSGEETQYF	TGTGCCAGCAGCTTCACGACTAGCGGAGAAGAGACCCAGTACTTC
TRBJ2-7	-	TRBV5-1	-	CASSLGGGGYEQYF	TGCGCCAGCAGCTTGGGAGGAGGGGGTTACGAGCAGTACTTC
TRBJ2-1	-	TRBV5-5	-	CASSPGLEQFF	TGTGCCAGCAGTCCTGGTCTGGAGCAGTTCTTC
TRBJ2-7	TRBD1	TRBV2	-	CASSDEGPGQGAYEQYF	TGTGCCAGCAGCGACGAGGGTCCGGGACAGGGGGCCTACGAGCAGTACTTC
TRBJ2-7	-	TRBV5-6	-	CASSLSSYEQYF	TGTGCCAGCAGCTTAAGCTCCTACGAGCAGTACTTC
TRBJ2-6	-	TRBV7-9	-	CASSLVQLSSGANVLTF	TGTGCCAGCAGCTTGGTCCAATTAAGCTCTGGGGCCAACGTCCTGACTTTC
TRBJ1-5	TRBD1	TRBV6-5	-	CASRITGDSNQPQHF	TGTGCCAGCAGAATAACAGGGGATAGCAATCAGCCCCAGCATTTT